Listed below are T cell receptor beta chains from one sample, sequenced in a study of Tregs in tolerant kidney transplant recipients. Assay used: immunoSEQ multiplex PCR; TCRdb lists only in-frame clones, some missing. Of around 230,000 clones in the sample, around 81% were seen once. The sequencing input was CD4+ T cells from blood. The receptors come from a human donor in good health. Each CDR3 is given with its conserved first and last residue. A D gene is named only where the DNA matches it firmly. The listing skips clone size in some rows; elsewhere it reads once, few, many or a size class.

V gene	D gene	J gene	clone size	CDR3 protein	CDR3 DNA
TRBV5-1	.	TRBJ2-2	few	CARNPPGELFF	TGCGCCAGAAACCCCCCCGGGGAGCTGTTTTTT
TRBV29-1	TRBD1	TRBJ1-5	.	CSVEGQGDQPQHF	TGCAGCGTTGAAGGTCAGGGGGATCAGCCCCAGCATTTT
TRBV29-1	TRBD1	TRBJ2-7	.	CSVEKRQGPWREQYF	TGCAGCGTTGAAAAACGACAGGGGCCATGGCGGGAGCAGTACTTC
TRBV15	.	TRBJ2-7	.	CATSRESPGVGYEQYF	TGTGCCACCAGCAGAGAATCCCCCGGGGTAGGGTACGAGCAGTACTTC
TRBV9	TRBD1	TRBJ1-5	.	CASSGTGSSNQPQHF	TGTGCCAGCAGCGGGACAGGATCGAGCAATCAGCCCCAGCATTTT
TRBV6-1	.	TRBJ1-1	.	CASSEGGHSTEAFF	TGTGCCAGCAGTGAGGGGGGGCATAGCACTGAAGCTTTCTTT
TRBV5-4	TRBD1	TRBJ2-5	.	CASSARQGGETQYF	TGTGCCAGCAGCGCCCGACAGGGGGGAGAGACCCAGTACTTC
TRBV7-9	.	TRBJ1-6	once	CASSSREGGGSPLHF	TGTGCCAGCAGCTCCAGGGAGGGTGGTGGGTCACCCCTCCACTTT
TRBV7-6	.	TRBJ2-1	.	CASSLAVRGFNEQFF	TGTGCCAGCAGCTTAGCGGTCAGAGGATTCAATGAGCAGTTCTTC
TRBV11-3	.	TRBJ2-2	.	CASSPPRWGGELFF	TGTGCCAGCAGCCCACCCCGTTGGGGCGGGGAGCTGTTTTTT
TRBV4-1	TRBD1	TRBJ2-1	.	CASSQAVTGTGTNEQFF	TGCGCCAGCAGCCAAGCCGTAACCGGGACAGGGACCAATGAGCAGTTCTTC
TRBV15	.	TRBJ2-7	.	CATSERAPSREQYF	TGTGCCACCTCTGAGCGGGCTCCCTCTAGAGAGCAGTACTTC
TRBV5-5	.	TRBJ1-6	.	CASTSEGLTNSPLHF	TGTGCCAGCACAAGCGAAGGACTGACTAATTCACCCCTCCACTTT
TRBV19	TRBD1	TRBJ1-1	once	CASSPSPGQPSTVEAFF	TGTGCCAGTAGTCCCTCGCCGGGACAGCCATCCACAGTTGAAGCTTTCTTT
TRBV5-4	.	TRBJ2-1	.	CASSLQGGDYYNEQFF	TGTGCCAGCAGCTTACAGGGTGGAGACTACTACAATGAGCAGTTCTTC
TRBV2	.	TRBJ2-3	.	CASGRSPPTSTDTQYF	TGTGCCAGCGGAAGATCCCCCCCCACTAGCACAGATACGCAGTATTTT
TRBV6-5	.	TRBJ1-1	.	CASSDSRREAFF	TGTGCCAGCAGCGACTCGCGGAGGGAAGCTTTCTTT
TRBV5-6	.	TRBJ1-5	many	CASRDRDSNQPQHF	TGTGCCAGCAGGGACCGGGATAGCAATCAGCCCCAGCATTTT
TRBV29-1	.	TRBJ1-2	.	CSVIDWNRVYGYTF	TGCAGCGTTATCGATTGGAACAGGGTCTATGGCTACACCTTC